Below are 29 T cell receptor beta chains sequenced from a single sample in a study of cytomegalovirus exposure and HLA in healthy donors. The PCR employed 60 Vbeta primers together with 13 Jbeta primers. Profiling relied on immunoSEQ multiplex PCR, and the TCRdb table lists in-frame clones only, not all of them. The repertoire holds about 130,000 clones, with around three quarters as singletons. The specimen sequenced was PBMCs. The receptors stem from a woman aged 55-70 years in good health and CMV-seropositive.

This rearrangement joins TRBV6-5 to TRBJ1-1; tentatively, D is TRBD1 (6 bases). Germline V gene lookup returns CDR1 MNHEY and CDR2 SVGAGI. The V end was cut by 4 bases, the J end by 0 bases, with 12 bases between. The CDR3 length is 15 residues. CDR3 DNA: TGTGCCAGCAGTTCCGGACAGATCTTGAACACTGAAGCTTTCTTT. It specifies CASSSGQILNTEAFF.

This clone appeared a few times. Written as DNA, the CDR3 is TGTGCCAGCAGCTCGGGACTAGGGTACGATGAGCAGTTCTTC. Its translation is CASSSGLGYDEQFF. The chain couples TRBV6-1 to TRBJ2-1; TRBD2 aligns across 8 bases. CDR3 length: 14 amino acids. Trimming at V came to 6 bases and at J to 8 bases, leaving 9 bases not matched to a gene. The germline CDR1 and CDR2 sequences are MNHNS and SASEGT.

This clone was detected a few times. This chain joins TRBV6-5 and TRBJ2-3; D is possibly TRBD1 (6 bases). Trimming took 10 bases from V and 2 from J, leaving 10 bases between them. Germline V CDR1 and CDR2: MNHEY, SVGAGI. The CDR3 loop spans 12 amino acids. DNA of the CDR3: TGTGCCACCTGGGACACCACAGATACGCAGTATTTT. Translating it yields CATWDTTDTQYF.

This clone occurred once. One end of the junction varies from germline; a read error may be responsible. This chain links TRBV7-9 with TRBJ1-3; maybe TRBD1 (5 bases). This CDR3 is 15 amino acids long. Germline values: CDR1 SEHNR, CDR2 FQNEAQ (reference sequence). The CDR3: CSSSLRAVQVHTIYF. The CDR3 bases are TGTTCCAGCAGCCTTAGGGCCGTACAGGTTCACACCATATATTTT.

CDR3 loop: CASSIQSDQPQHF. CDR3 sequence (DNA): TGTGCCAGTAGTATACAGTCTGATCAGCCCCAGCATTTT. This chain connects TRBV19 to TRBJ1-5; D unclear. Germline CDR1 LNHDA, CDR2 SQIVND (reference sequence). The CDR3 has 13 amino acids. Between the trimmed V and J ends, which lost 2 bases and 5 bases, there was a span of 7 bases.

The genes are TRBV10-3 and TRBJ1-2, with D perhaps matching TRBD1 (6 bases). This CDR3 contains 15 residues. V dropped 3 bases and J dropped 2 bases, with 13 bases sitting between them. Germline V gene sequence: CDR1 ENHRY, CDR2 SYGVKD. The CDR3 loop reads CAISEAGGVNYGYTF. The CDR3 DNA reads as TGTGCCATCAGTGAAGCTGGGGGCGTCAACTATGGCTACACCTTC.

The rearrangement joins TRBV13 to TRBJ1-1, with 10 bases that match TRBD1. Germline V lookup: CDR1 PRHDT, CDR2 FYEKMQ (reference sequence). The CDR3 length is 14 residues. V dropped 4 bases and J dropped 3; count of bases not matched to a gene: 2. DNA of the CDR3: TGTGCCAGCAGCTCCGGGACAGGGGACACTGAAGCTTTCTTT. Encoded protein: CASSSGTGDTEAFF.

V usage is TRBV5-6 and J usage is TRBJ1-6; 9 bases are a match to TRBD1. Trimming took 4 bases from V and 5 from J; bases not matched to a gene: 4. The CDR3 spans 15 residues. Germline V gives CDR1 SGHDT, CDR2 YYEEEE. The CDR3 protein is CASSPGTGNNSPLHF. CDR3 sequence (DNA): TGTGCCAGCAGCCCGGGGACAGGGAATAATTCACCCCTCCACTTT.

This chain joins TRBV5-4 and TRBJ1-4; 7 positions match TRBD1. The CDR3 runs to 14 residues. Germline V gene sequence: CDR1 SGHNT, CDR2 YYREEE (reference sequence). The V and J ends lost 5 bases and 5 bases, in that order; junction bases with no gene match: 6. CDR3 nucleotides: TGTGCCAGCAGTCCCGGGACAGCGAATGAAAAACTGTTTTTT. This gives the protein CASSPGTANEKLFF.

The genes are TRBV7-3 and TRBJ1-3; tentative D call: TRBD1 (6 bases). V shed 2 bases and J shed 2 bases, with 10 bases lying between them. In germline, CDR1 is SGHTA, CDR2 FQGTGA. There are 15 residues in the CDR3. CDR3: CASSLVAGAGNTIYF. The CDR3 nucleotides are TGTGCCAGCAGCTTAGTTGCAGGGGCTGGAAACACCATATATTTT.

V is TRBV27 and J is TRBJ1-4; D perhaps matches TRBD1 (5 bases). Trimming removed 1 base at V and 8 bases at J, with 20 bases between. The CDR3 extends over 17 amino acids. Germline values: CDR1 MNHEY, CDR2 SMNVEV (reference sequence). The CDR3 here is CASSLWGGVRGEEKLFF. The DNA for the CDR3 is TGTGCCAGCAGTTTATGGGGAGGGGTCCGTGGAGAAGAAAAACTGTTTTTT.

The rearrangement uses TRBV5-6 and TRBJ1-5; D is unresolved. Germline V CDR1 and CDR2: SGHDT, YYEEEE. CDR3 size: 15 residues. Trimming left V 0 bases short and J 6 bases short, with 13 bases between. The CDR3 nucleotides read TGTGCCAGCAGCTTGGCGGGAGGATTTGGTCAGCCCCAGCATTTT. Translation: CASSLAGGFGQPQHF.

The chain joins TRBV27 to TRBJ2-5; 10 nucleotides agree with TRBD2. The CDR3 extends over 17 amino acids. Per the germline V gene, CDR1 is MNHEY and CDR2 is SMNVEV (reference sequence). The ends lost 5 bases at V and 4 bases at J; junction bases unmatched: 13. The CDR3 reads CASSLTPGAGGPETQYF. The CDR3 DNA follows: TGTGCCAGCAGTCTCACCCCGGGAGCGGGGGGGCCAGAGACCCAGTACTTC.

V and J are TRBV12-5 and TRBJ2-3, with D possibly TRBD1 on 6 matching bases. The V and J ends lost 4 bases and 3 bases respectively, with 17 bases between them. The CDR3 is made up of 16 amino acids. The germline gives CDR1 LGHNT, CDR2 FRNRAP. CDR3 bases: TGTGCTAGTGGTTCCCGCCTGACAGGCTTAACAGATACGCAGTATTTT. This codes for CASGSRLTGLTDTQYF.

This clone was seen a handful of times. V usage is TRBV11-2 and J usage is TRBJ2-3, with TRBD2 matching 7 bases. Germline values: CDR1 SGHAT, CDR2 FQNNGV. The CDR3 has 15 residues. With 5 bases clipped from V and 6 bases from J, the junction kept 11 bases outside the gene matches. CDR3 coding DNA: TGTGCCAGCAGCGGAAGCGGGGCCCTTCGGGATACGCAGTATTTT. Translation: CASSGSGALRDTQYF.

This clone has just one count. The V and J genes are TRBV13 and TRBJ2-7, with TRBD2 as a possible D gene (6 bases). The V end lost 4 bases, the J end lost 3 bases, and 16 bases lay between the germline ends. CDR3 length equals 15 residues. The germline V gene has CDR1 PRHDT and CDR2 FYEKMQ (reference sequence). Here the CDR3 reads CASSSRGGTDYEQYF. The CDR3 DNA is TGTGCCAGCAGCTCCAGAGGAGGGACCGACTACGAGCAGTACTTC.

CDR3 protein: CASSFGAGGPANTGELFF. For the CDR3, the DNA is TGTGCCAGCAGCTTTGGGGCGGGGGGGCCAGCGAACACCGGGGAGCTGTTTTTT. The gene calls are TRBV7-6 and TRBJ2-2; 9 bases match TRBD2. The CDR3 has 18 residues. The V gene end was trimmed by 3 bases and the J gene end by 0 bases; junction bases not matched to a gene: 8. In germline, CDR1 is SGHVS, CDR2 FNYEAQ.

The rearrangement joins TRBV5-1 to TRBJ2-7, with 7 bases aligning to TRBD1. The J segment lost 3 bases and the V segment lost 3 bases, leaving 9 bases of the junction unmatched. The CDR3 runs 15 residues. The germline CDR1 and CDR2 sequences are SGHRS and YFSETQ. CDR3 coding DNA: TGCGCCAGCAGCTCAGGACAGTCAGGGGGCTACGAGCAGTACTTC. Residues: CASSSGQSGGYEQYF.

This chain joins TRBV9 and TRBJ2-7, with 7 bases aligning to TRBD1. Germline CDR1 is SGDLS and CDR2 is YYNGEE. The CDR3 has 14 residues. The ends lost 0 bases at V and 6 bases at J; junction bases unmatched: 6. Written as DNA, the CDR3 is TGTGCCAGCAGCGTAGGAGACAGGGTATTCGAGCAGTACTTC. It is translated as CASSVGDRVFEQYF. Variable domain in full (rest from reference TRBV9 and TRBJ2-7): DSGVTQTPKHLITATGQRVTLRCSPRSGDLSVYWYQQSLDQGLQFLIQYYNGEERAKGNILERFSAQQFPDLHSELNLSSLELGDSALYFCASSVGDRVFEQYFGPGTRLTVT.

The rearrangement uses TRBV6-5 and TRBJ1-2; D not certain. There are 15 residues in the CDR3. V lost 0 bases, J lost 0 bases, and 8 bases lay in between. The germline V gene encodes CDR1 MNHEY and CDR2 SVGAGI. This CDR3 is CASSYSEGTNYGYTF. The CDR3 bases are TGTGCCAGCAGTTACTCTGAGGGCACTAACTATGGCTACACCTTC.

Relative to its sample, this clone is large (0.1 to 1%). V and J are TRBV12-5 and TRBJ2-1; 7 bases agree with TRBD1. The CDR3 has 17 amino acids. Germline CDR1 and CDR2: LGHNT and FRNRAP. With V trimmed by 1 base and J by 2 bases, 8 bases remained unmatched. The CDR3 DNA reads TGTGCTAGTGGTTTGGCCGGACAGGCGGACGCCTACAATGAGCAGTTCTTC. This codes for CASGLAGQADAYNEQFF.

CDR3 nucleotide sequence: TGCGCCAGCAGCCTCCAGACAGGGTACGGGGGCTACACCTTC. Protein sequence: CASSLQTGYGGYTF. The chain couples TRBV5-1 to TRBJ1-2, with TRBD1 matching over 7 bases. Germline V gives CDR1 SGHRS, CDR2 YFSETQ. The V segment lost 4 bases and the J segment 8 bases; nucleotides outside the gene matches: 11. The CDR3 is 14 residues long.

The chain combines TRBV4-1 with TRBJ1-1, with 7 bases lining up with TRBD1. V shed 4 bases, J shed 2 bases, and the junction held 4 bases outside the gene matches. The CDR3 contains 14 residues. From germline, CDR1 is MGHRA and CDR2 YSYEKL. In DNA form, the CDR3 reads TGCGCCAGCAGCCCCGACAGGGCTAACACTGAAGCTTTCTTT. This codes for CASSPDRANTEAFF.

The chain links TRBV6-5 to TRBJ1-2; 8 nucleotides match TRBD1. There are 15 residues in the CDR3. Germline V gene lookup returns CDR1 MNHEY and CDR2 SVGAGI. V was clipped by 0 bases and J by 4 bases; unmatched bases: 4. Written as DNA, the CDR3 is TGTGCCAGCAGTTACTCGCGACAGGGGACCTATGGCTACACCTTC. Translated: CASSYSRQGTYGYTF.

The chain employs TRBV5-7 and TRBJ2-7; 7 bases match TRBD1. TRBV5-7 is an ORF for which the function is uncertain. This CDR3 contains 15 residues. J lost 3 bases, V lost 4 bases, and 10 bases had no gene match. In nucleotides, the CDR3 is TGTGCCAGCAGCCTCGGGACAGAGGGTAGCTACGAGCAGTACTTC. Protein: CASSLGTEGSYEQYF.

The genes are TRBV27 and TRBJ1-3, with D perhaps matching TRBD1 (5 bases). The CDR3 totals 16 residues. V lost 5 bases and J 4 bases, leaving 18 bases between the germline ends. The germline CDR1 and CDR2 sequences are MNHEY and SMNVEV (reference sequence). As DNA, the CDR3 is TGTGCCAGCAGTCCCTCAGACAGATACTCGGGAAACACCATATATTTT. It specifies CASSPSDRYSGNTIYF.

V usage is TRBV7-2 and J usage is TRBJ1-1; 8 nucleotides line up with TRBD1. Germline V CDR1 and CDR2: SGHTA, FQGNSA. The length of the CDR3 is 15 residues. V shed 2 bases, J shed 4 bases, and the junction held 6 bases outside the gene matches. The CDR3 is CASSLQGAVGTEAFF. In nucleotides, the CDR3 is TGTGCCAGCAGCTTACAGGGGGCGGTTGGCACTGAAGCTTTCTTT.

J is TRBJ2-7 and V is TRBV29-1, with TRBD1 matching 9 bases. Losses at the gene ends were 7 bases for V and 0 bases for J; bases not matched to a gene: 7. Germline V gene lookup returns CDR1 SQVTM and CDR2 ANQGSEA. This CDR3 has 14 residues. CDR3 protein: CSAQQGAHSYEQYF. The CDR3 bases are TGCAGCGCACAACAGGGGGCCCACTCCTACGAGCAGTACTTC.

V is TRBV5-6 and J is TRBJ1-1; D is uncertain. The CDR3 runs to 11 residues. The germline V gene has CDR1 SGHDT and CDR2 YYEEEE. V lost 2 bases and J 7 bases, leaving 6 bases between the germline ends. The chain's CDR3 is CASSFRVEAFF. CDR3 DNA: TGTGCCAGCAGCTTTCGGGTTGAAGCTTTCTTT.